This T cell receptor beta chain stems from a study of T cells after yellow fever vaccination. The CDR3 totals 15 residues. The V end was cut by 4 bases, the J end by 2 bases, with 12 bases between. Germline V gene sequence: CDR1 SEHNR, CDR2 FQNEAQ (reference sequence). The study's findings and limits: Post-booster repertoires again held most primary-vaccination clones (approximately 96% CD4, about 88% CD8). Bulk-population clonotypes that are abundant could appear as contaminants in FACS-sorted repertoires. Though weaker, the secondary response peaked faster, on day 5 versus 15.

Note on this clonotype: The antigen is undetermined.

A single record per CDR3 protein comes from TCRdb applying MiXCR to the 5' RACE reads. The sample lists approximately 610,000 distinct CDR3 sequences, around 16% occurring once. This receptor was obtained from a young man who received the YFV17D yellow fever vaccine. The rearrangement uses TRBV7-9 and TRBJ1-5, with a possible D match to TRBD1 (5 bases). The sequenced sample was PBMCs, obtained more than 4 days after the first yellow fever vaccination. CDR3 protein: CASSSPGGGNQPQHF. The CDR3 DNA sequence: TGTGCCAGCAGCTCCCCTGGGGGGGGCAATCAGCCCCAGCATTTT.